Shown below are 17 T cell receptor beta chains from a single sample sequenced in a study of shared clonotypes between healthy human individuals. TCRdb's table, derived via immunoSEQ multiplex PCR, lists solely in-frame clones and lacks some. The sample carries about 530,000 clones, 90% to 97% recorded once. The specimen was naive CD4+ T cells sorted from blood. As for subset: CD45RA+ positively selected. These receptors came from a woman aged 25 to 39 in good health.

The V gene is TRBV6-5, the J gene TRBJ2-7; TRBD1 matches 8 bases. CDR1 is MNHEY and CDR2 is SVGAGI in the germline V gene. This CDR3 is built from 14 residues. V lost 4 bases, J lost 5 bases, and 7 bases stayed unmatched. CDR3 region: CASSSDRAENEQYF. The CDR3 DNA is TGTGCCAGCAGTTCGGACAGGGCTGAGAACGAGCAGTACTTC.

This chain connects TRBV28 to TRBJ2-3, with no clear D. The CDR3 has 13 residues. V was trimmed by 7 bases and J by 4 bases, leaving 12 bases between them. Germline V gene lookup returns CDR1 MDHEN and CDR2 SYDVKM. As DNA, the CDR3 is TGTGCCAGCATTCTCGGTTCGGCAGATACGCAGTATTTT. Its translation is CASILGSADTQYF. Supplemented by reference TRBV28 and TRBJ2-3, the full variable domain reads DVKVTQSSRYLVKRTGEKVFLECVQDMDHENMFWYRQDPGLGLRLIYFSYDVKMKEKGDIPEGYSVSREKKERFSLILESASTNQTSMYLCASILGSADTQYFGPGTRLTVL.

This clone showed up just a few times. The genes are TRBV11-2 and TRBJ1-2; D is ambiguous. The germline V and J ends were trimmed by 1 base and 8 bases, with 8 bases remaining between them. Germline-derived CDR1 and CDR2 are SGHAT and FQNNGV. This CDR3 has 12 residues. CDR3 sequence (DNA): TGTGCCAGCAGCTTAGCCGCCGACGGCTACACCTTC. It specifies CASSLAADGYTF.

The chain is built from TRBV6-5 and TRBJ2-7, with D unclear. Germline values: CDR1 MNHEY, CDR2 SVGAGI. The CDR3 length is 14 residues. The V gene lost 2 bases and the J gene lost 2 bases, with 10 bases spanning the gap. This CDR3 is CASSYHTGAYEQYF. CDR3 nucleotides: TGTGCCAGCAGTTACCATACTGGGGCCTACGAGCAGTACTTC.

V gene TRBV10-1 combines with J gene TRBJ2-7, with D unclear. Germline V gene data show CDR1 as WNHNN and CDR2 as SYGVQD (reference sequence). The CDR3 spans 13 residues. Trimming removed 0 bases from V and 3 bases from J, with 6 bases in between. Here the CDR3 reads CASSESVDYEQYF. In DNA, the CDR3 is TGCGCCAGCAGTGAGTCCGTAGACTACGAGCAGTACTTC.

The V and J genes are TRBV19 and TRBJ1-3; D is uncertain. Germline lookup yields CDR1 LNHDA and CDR2 SQIVND (reference sequence). The CDR3 length is 15 residues. V was shortened by 3 bases and J by 0 bases, with 9 bases between the two germline ends. CDR3 region: CASSMGGRSGNTIYF. The DNA for the CDR3 is TGTGCCAGTAGTATGGGCGGTCGCTCTGGAAACACCATATATTTT.

This chain connects TRBV27 to TRBJ2-7; possible D gene TRBD1, 6 bases. Trimming removed 4 bases at V and 5 bases at J, with 9 bases between. The germline V gene has CDR1 MNHEY and CDR2 SMNVEV (reference sequence). CDR3 length: 12 amino acids. The CDR3 region has the DNA TGTGCCAGCAGTTCCGGACAGAACGAGCAGTACTTC. Its translation is CASSSGQNEQYF.

The chain uses TRBV6-6 and TRBJ1-2; D might be TRBD1 (5 bases). Germline V gene data show CDR1 as MNHNY and CDR2 as SVGAGI (reference sequence). The V and J ends lost 6 bases and 8 bases respectively, with 16 bases between them. The CDR3 loop spans 13 amino acids. Written as DNA, the CDR3 is TGTGCCAGCAGCGCCGACAGTCCCCTGGGCTACACCTTC. This sequence encodes CASSADSPLGYTF.

In regard to this clone: In the same sample, other DNA sequences code for this CDR3. V usage is TRBV5-4 and J usage is TRBJ2-1; D is uncertain. The germline V and J ends were trimmed by 4 bases and 7 bases, with 6 bases remaining between them. The CDR3 runs to 11 residues. Germline lookup yields CDR1 SGHNT and CDR2 YYREEE (reference sequence). The CDR3 spells CASSLSNEQFF. CDR3 sequence (DNA): TGTGCCAGCAGCCTATCTAATGAGCAGTTCTTC.

V usage is TRBV28 and J usage is TRBJ1-2, with 7 bases fitting TRBD1. Germline loops: CDR1 MDHEN, CDR2 SYDVKM. V gave up 5 bases and J gave up 4 bases; unmatched junction bases: 7. CDR3 length: 14 amino acids. The CDR3 loop reads CASSPGQLFYGYTF. CDR3 nucleotides: TGTGCCAGCAGTCCGGGACAGTTATTCTATGGCTACACCTTC.

The genes are TRBV5-4 and TRBJ2-3; 7 bases are a match to TRBD2. V shed 7 bases and J 3 bases; nucleotides not matched to a gene: 14. The CDR3 runs to 16 residues. Germline CDR1 and CDR2: SGHNT and YYREEE (reference sequence). DNA for the CDR3: TGTGCCAGCGCCCGGCGGGCGGGAGTGTTAACAGATACGCAGTATTTT. As protein: CASARRAGVLTDTQYF.

In DNA, the CDR3 is TGTGCCAGCTCACCAATTTCAGGGGGCGAAACTGAAGCTTTCTTT. It specifies CASSPISGGETEAFF. The genes are TRBV18 and TRBJ1-1; TRBD1 agrees at 8 bases. The V and J ends lost 2 bases and 5 bases, in that order; junction bases with no gene match: 7. The CDR3 extends over 15 amino acids. Germline lookup yields CDR1 KGHSH and CDR2 LQKENI.

The rearrangement joins TRBV4-1 to TRBJ2-7, with 7 bases fitting TRBD2. V was pared by 4 bases and J by 9 bases, with 9 bases of the junction left unmatched. Germline V gives CDR1 MGHRA, CDR2 YSYEKL. CDR3 length: 13 residues. The CDR3, as DNA: TGCGCCAGCAGCCCGGGACTAAAAAGCTGGCAGTACTTC. Its translation: CASSPGLKSWQYF.

The chain joins TRBV5-1 to TRBJ1-1; D is possibly TRBD1 (5 bases). The CDR3 has 13 amino acids. Trimming took off 4 bases at V and 5 bases at J, with 12 bases between the two ends. Germline lookup yields CDR1 SGHRS and CDR2 YFSETQ. CDR3 in amino acids: CASSDQGLTEAFF. CDR3 DNA sequence: TGCGCCAGCAGCGACCAGGGTTTGACTGAAGCTTTCTTT. Combining the CDR3 with reference TRBV5-1 and TRBJ1-1 gives the whole variable domain KAGVTQTPRYLIKTRGQQVTLSCSPISGHRSVSWYQQTPGQGLQFLFEYFSETQRNKGNFPGRFSGRQFSNSRSEMNVSTLELGDSALYLCASSDQGLTEAFFGQGTRLTVV.

This chain uses TRBV18 with TRBJ1-1, with D unclear. CDR3 length: 14 amino acids. The ends were cut back, 1 base at V and 2 bases at J, with 8 bases in the middle. In germline, CDR1 is KGHSH, CDR2 LQKENI. CDR3 bases: TGTGCCAGCTCACCACGGTCGCAAAACACTGAAGCTTTCTTT. This codes for CASSPRSQNTEAFF.

J is TRBJ2-3 and V is TRBV27; 8 bases line up with TRBD2. The J segment lost 0 bases and the V segment lost 3 bases, leaving 2 bases of the junction unmatched. Germline loops: CDR1 MNHEY, CDR2 SMNVEV (reference sequence). This CDR3 has 15 residues. The CDR3 sequence is CASSLRGRSTDTQYF. The CDR3 DNA reads TGTGCCAGCAGTTTGCGCGGGAGGAGCACAGATACGCAGTATTTT.

The rearrangement links TRBV2 to TRBJ2-2; D may be TRBD2 (7 bases). V lost 8 bases to trimming and J lost 3 bases, with 10 bases between them. Germline values: CDR1 SNHLY, CDR2 FYNNEI. CDR3 length: 13 residues. The CDR3 loop is CASGRGYTGELFF. DNA for the CDR3: TGTGCCAGCGGGAGGGGGTACACCGGGGAGCTGTTTTTT.